These 5 T cell receptor beta chains originate from one sample sequenced in a study of blood T cell repertoires in COVID-19. TCRdb's table, derived via immunoSEQ multiplex PCR, lists solely in-frame clones and lacks some. The repertoire includes around 100,000 clones, 75% to 95% of them detected once, and around 4.4% sits in the top ten. Sequenced: peripheral blood. The receptors come from a man between 18 and 29 years old with acute or convalescent COVID-19.

The rearrangement joins TRBV4-1 to TRBJ1-6; D is undetermined. The CDR3 length is 17 residues. V lost 2 bases and J lost 7, with 18 bases in between. Germline CDR1 reads MGHRA; CDR2 reads YSYEKL. The DNA of the CDR3 is TGCGCCAGCAGCCAAACCCAACCCGGGTTCCAAAATTCACCCCTCCACTTT. Encoded protein: CASSQTQPGFQNSPLHF.

This chain links TRBV5-6 with TRBJ1-6; D gene unclear. This CDR3 contains 15 residues. V lost 0 bases and J lost 6, with 10 bases in between. Germline assignment: CDR1 SGHDT and CDR2 YYEEEE. The CDR3 coding sequence is TGTGCCAGCAGCTTGGTGGGCAGTGGTAATTCACCCCTCCACTTT. As protein: CASSLVGSGNSPLHF. The whole variable domain, remainder taken from reference TRBV5-6 and TRBJ1-6, is DAGVTQSPTHLIKTRGQQVTLRCSPKSGHDTVSWYQQALGQGPQFIFQYYEEEERQRGNFPDRFSGHQFPNYSSELNVNALLLGDSALYLCASSLVGSGNSPLHFGNGTRLTVT.

This chain connects TRBV5-1 to TRBJ1-5; 7 positions agree with TRBD1. The J segment lost 6 bases and the V segment lost 2 bases, leaving 5 bases of the junction unmatched. In germline, CDR1 is SGHRS, CDR2 YFSETQ. This CDR3 has 14 amino acids. CDR3 residues: CASSLGTVGQPQHF. In nucleotides, the CDR3 is TGCGCCAGCAGCTTAGGGACAGTAGGTCAGCCCCAGCATTTT.

The genes are TRBV24-1 and TRBJ2-1; D unclear. V was cut by 3 bases and J by 4 bases, with 12 bases left in between. The germline V gene has CDR1 KGHDR and CDR2 SFDVKD. CDR3 size: 15 residues. Here the CDR3 DNA reads TGTGCCACCAGTGATGGGCAGGTCTATTACAATGAGCAGTTCTTC. Residues: CATSDGQVYYNEQFF.

V and J are TRBV27 and TRBJ2-3; a possible D gene is TRBD1 (6 bases). The CDR3 runs 16 residues. V lost 0 bases to trimming and J lost 4 bases, with 14 bases between them. Germline V gene data show CDR1 as MNHEY and CDR2 as SMNVEV (reference sequence). CDR3 protein: CASSLSTGPKPDTQYF. The CDR3 coding sequence is TGTGCCAGCAGTTTATCGACAGGCCCTAAACCAGATACGCAGTATTTT.